This TCR beta chain is drawn from a study of vaccination effects on CD4 cells after COVID-19. Concerning this clone: Its antigen is not identified.

The CDR3 length is 13 residues. Trimming removed 2 bases from V and 7 bases from J, with 11 bases in between. CDR1 is MNHEY, CDR2 SMNVEV, per germline (reference sequence). Data came from immunoSEQ multiplex PCR; TCRdb stores just in-frame clones and leaves some out. The sample carries about 48,000 clones, 75% to 80% recorded once. Before any sequencing was done, the ViraFEST assay used viral peptide pools to expand antigen-specific CD4+ T cells. Following an approximately 10-day culture, CD4+ T cells were purified. All vaccine recipients tested negative for nucleocapsid antibodies and had never contracted SARS-CoV-2 infection. Each well held 1.5 million to 2.5 million PBMC cultured with 7.5 to 10 ug/ml peptides and approximately 11 IU/ml IL-2. It was on days 3 and 7 that half the medium was replaced with IL-2 medium. Study findings and constraints: After vaccination, at late timepoints, clones induced by infection and by vaccine contracted markedly. No early post-infection timepoints were available in the study, which also included few convalescent patients.

The source is a human donor who received a COVID-19 vaccine. The chain is built from TRBV27 and TRBJ1-2; D perhaps matches TRBD1 (5 bases). This sample comprised CD4+ T cells from PBMCs cultured with HCoV-OC43 spike peptides, obtained before COVID-19 vaccination. Subset: HCoV-OC43 spike overlapping peptide pool stimulation. DNA for the CDR3: TGTGCCAGCAGTTTAAAGGGGCTGTTTGGCTACACCTTC. The encoded protein is CASSLKGLFGYTF.